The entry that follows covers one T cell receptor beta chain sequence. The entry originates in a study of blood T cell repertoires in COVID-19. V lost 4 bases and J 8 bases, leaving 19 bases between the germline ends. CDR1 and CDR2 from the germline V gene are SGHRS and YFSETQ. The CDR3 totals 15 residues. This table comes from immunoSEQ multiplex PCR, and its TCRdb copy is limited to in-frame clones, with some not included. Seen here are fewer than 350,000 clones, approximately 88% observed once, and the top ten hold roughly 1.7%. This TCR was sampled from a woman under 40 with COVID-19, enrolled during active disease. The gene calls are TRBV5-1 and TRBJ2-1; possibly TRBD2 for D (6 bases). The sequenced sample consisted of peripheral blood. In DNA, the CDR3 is TGCGCCAGCAGCCCGACTAGTCCCTCCGTCCATGAGCAGTTCTTC. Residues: CASSPTSPSVHEQFF.